This passage covers 16 T cell receptor beta chains from one sample sequenced in a study of shared T cell receptors in the human thymus. Data came from immunoSEQ multiplex PCR; TCRdb stores just in-frame clones and leaves some out. The table shows 700,000 to 750,000 clones, with 80% to 90% occurring only once. This same sample was also taken into another study, of human thymus T cells.

The sample was thymocytes. Receptors originate from a girl under three years old with a congenital heart defect.

The J gene is TRBJ1-2, the V gene TRBV28, with TRBD1 identical over 9 bases. The CDR3 has 14 residues. The V segment lost 5 bases and the J segment 4 bases; nucleotides outside the gene matches: 5. Germline assignment: CDR1 MDHEN and CDR2 SYDVKM. The CDR3 nucleotides read TGTGCCAGCAGTGTCACAGGGGGCGGCTATGGCTACACCTTC. It specifies CASSVTGGGYGYTF.

The gene calls are TRBV19 and TRBJ1-1, with D perhaps TRBD1 (6 bases). From germline, CDR1 is LNHDA and CDR2 SQIVND (reference sequence). The CDR3 runs to 14 residues. With 6 bases removed from V and 1 base from J, the gap between germline ends came to 12 bases. The CDR3: CASSPQGGNTEAFF. The DNA for the CDR3 is TGTGCCAGTAGCCCACAGGGTGGGAACACTGAAGCTTTCTTT. Based on the CDR3 plus reference TRBV19 and TRBJ1-1, the full variable domain is DGGITQSPKYLFRKEGQNVTLSCEQNLNHDAMYWYRQDPGQGLRLIYYSQIVNDFQKGDIAEGYSVSREKKESFPLTVTSAQKNPTAFYLCASSPQGGNTEAFFGQGTRLTVV.

CDR3 in amino acids: CASGTPDTFYPSAGYTF. For the CDR3, the DNA is TGTGCCAGTGGGACACCAGACACCTTCTATCCCTCGGCTGGCTACACCTTC. J is TRBJ1-2 and V is TRBV19; tentative D call: TRBD1 (6 bases). CDR1 is LNHDA, CDR2 SQIVND, per germline (reference sequence). V shed 8 bases and J shed 7 bases, with 29 bases lying between them. The CDR3 sequence is 17 residues long.

This clone was seen a handful of times. This chain joins TRBV2 and TRBJ1-4; TRBD1 might be the D (5 bases). The V and J ends lost 8 bases and 7 bases respectively, with 29 bases between them. The germline gives CDR1 SNHLY, CDR2 FYNNEI. The CDR3 sequence is 18 residues long. The CDR3 DNA sequence: TGTGCCAGCGAATCTCCGGGGCTTAGGTGGGCGCGGGGTGAAAAACTGTTTTTT. Protein product: CASESPGLRWARGEKLFF.

The chain carries TRBV10-3 and TRBJ1-3; tentatively, D is TRBD1 (5 bases). Looked up from germline, CDR1 is ENHRY and CDR2 is SYGVKD. The CDR3 length is 16 residues. Trimming removed 6 bases from V and 0 bases from J, with 15 bases in between. The CDR3 sequence is CAIRPLGRRSGNTIYF. The CDR3 nucleotides read TGTGCCATCAGGCCATTGGGGCGCCGCTCTGGAAACACCATATATTTT.

The J gene is TRBJ2-7, the V gene TRBV5-4; no reliable D call. CDR1 and CDR2 (germline): SGHNT, YYREEE (reference sequence). This CDR3 spans 16 amino acids. V was clipped by 4 bases and J by 2 bases, with 19 bases between them. CDR3 sequence (DNA): TGTGCCAGCAGCCCGCAGGAATACCCCCGGACCTACGAGCAGTACTTC. Translating it yields CASSPQEYPRTYEQYF. Based on the CDR3 plus reference TRBV5-4 and TRBJ2-7, the full variable domain is ETGVTQSPTHLIKTRGQQVTLRCSSQSGHNTVSWYQQALGQGPQFIFQYYREEENGRGNFPPRFSGLQFPNYSSELNVNALELDDSALYLCASSPQEYPRTYEQYFGPGTRLTVT.

V and J are TRBV10-2 and TRBJ2-1, with 9 bases identical to TRBD2. This CDR3 comprises 13 residues. Trimming at V came to 0 bases and at J to 15 bases, leaving 6 bases not matched to a gene. Germline V gene lookup returns CDR1 WSHSY and CDR2 SAAADI. CDR3 nucleotide sequence: TGCGCCAGCAGTGAGTCGGGGCTAGCGGGGTGGTTCTTC. Translated, it gives CASSESGLAGWFF.

The chain is built from TRBV11-3 and TRBJ1-2; 8 bases are shared with TRBD1. V dropped 5 bases and J dropped 1; count of bases not matched to a gene: 15. There are 18 residues in the CDR3. Germline V gene data show CDR1 as SGHNT and CDR2 as YENEEA. The CDR3 loop reads CASSLSDDRGGSNYGYTF. CDR3 in DNA: TGTGCCAGCAGCCTATCCGACGACAGGGGCGGCAGTAACTATGGCTACACCTTC.

The chain carries TRBV5-1 and TRBJ1-5; a possible D gene is TRBD1 (6 bases). The V end lost 0 bases, the J end lost 0 bases, and 16 bases lay between the germline ends. The germline CDR1 and CDR2 sequences are SGHRS and YFSETQ. The CDR3 has 18 amino acids. The CDR3 loop reads CASSLEAGEPFSNQPQHF. CDR3 sequence (DNA): TGCGCCAGCAGCTTGGAGGCAGGGGAGCCCTTTAGCAATCAGCCCCAGCATTTT.

The chain employs TRBV7-6 and TRBJ1-3; D perhaps matches TRBD1 (6 bases). V was cut by 5 bases and J by 8 bases, with 37 bases left in between. Germline V gene data show CDR1 as SGHVS and CDR2 as FNYEAQ. The CDR3 is 21 amino acids. CDR3 DNA sequence: TGTGCCAGCAGCCGTGGCCGTCGGCAGGGGTCCCTCTGGATTCCTGGGGACACCATATATTTT. Its protein is CASSRGRRQGSLWIPGDTIYF.

The rearrangement uses TRBV27 and TRBJ2-7, with D perhaps matching TRBD2 (5 bases). The V end was cut by 1 base, the J end by 3 bases, with 7 bases between. CDR3 size: 13 residues. CDR1 MNHEY and CDR2 SMNVEV come from the germline V gene (reference sequence). In nucleotides, the CDR3 is TGTGCCAGCAGTTTATTAGAGGGCTACGAGCAGTACTTC. It encodes CASSLLEGYEQYF.

The gene calls are TRBV5-1 and TRBJ2-1; D uncertain. The germline V gene encodes CDR1 SGHRS and CDR2 YFSETQ. V was clipped by 0 bases and J by 3 bases, with 10 bases between them. The CDR3 is 15 residues long. CDR3 amino acids: CASSLASTLYNEQFF. The CDR3 DNA follows: TGCGCCAGCAGCTTGGCCTCAACTCTCTACAATGAGCAGTTCTTC. The entire variable domain, with the rest obtained from reference TRBV5-1 and TRBJ2-1, is as follows: KAGVTQTPRYLIKTRGQQVTLSCSPISGHRSVSWYQQTPGQGLQFLFEYFSETQRNKGNFPGRFSGRQFSNSRSEMNVSTLELGDSALYLCASSLASTLYNEQFFGPGTRLTVL.

This clone was detected once. DNA of the CDR3: TGCGCCAGCAGCCCAGAAAAATCCTATGGCTACACCTTC. It codes for CASSPEKSYGYTF. The chain has TRBV5-1 and TRBJ1-2, with D unclear. In germline, CDR1 is SGHRS, CDR2 YFSETQ. Between the trimmed V and J ends, which lost 4 bases and 4 bases, there was a span of 11 bases. The CDR3 totals 13 residues.

This chain joins TRBV7-6 and TRBJ1-1; D is possibly TRBD1 (6 bases). The CDR3 has 18 amino acids. The V gene's germline CDR1 is SGHVS and CDR2 FNYEAQ. The V and J ends lost 5 bases and 2 bases respectively, with 24 bases between them. CDR3 protein: CASSPGVWRSTRNTEAFF. In DNA, the CDR3 is TGTGCCAGCAGCCCAGGGGTATGGCGTTCTACTCGAAACACTGAAGCTTTCTTT.

The chain links TRBV5-6 to TRBJ2-2; D is perhaps TRBD2 (5 bases). CDR1 SGHDT and CDR2 YYEEEE come from the germline V gene. There are 18 residues in the CDR3. The V gene lost 0 bases and the J gene lost 0 bases, with 15 bases spanning the gap. The CDR3 loop reads CASSLVGGGLANTGELFF. In DNA form, the CDR3 reads TGTGCCAGCAGCTTGGTAGGAGGCGGGCTCGCGAACACCGGGGAGCTGTTTTTT.

This chain uses TRBV29-1 with TRBJ1-1, with 7 bases that match TRBD1. Germline CDR1 is SQVTM and CDR2 is ANQGSEA. Trimming cost V 6 bases and J 3 bases; bases outside gene matches: 10. CDR3 length: 14 residues. This CDR3 reads CSVSPGGSYTEAFF. CDR3 bases: TGCAGCGTCTCGCCAGGGGGTAGTTACACTGAAGCTTTCTTT.